This T cell receptor (beta chain) was recovered during a study of T cells in Graves' hyperthyroidism and ophthalmopathy. Looking at the study overall: Peripheral blood collection took place at initial diagnosis, before any treatment. Regarding the study as a whole: With a median lead of about six months before onset, the model predicted ophthalmopathy.

This CDR3 has 14 amino acids. V was clipped by 2 bases and J by 9 bases, with 14 bases between them. CDR1 is MNHEY, CDR2 SVGAGI, per germline. With regard to this clonotype: Its target is not known.

TCR beta CDR3 sequences were amplified from RNA transcripts. The HTBI primer set drove a first-round RT-PCR of the TCR CDR3. TCRdb ran MiXCR on the multiplex PCR reads and lists one entry per CDR3 protein. The sample lists about 640,000 distinct CDR3 sequences, 20% occurring once. Sequenced input: blood. J is TRBJ2-1 and V is TRBV6-5; unclear D gene. The sequence was collected from a man aged 30-40 years with Graves' ophthalmopathy. The CDR3 sequence is CASSYDRRRTEQFF. The CDR3 nucleotides are TGTGCCAGCAGTTACGATCGCCGTAGGACTGAGCAGTTCTTC.